The present entry profiles one T cell receptor (beta chain) with its context. The authors' processing: Estimation of nucleated cell counts was performed using reference gene primer amplification. TCRdb's copy holds only in-frame clones and misses some; the assay was immunoSEQ multiplex PCR. V, J and clone size are taken as reported in that table, and D and trimming were inferred from the DNA itself. The repertoire holds some 270,000 clones, with around 88% as singletons. The sample originates from a study of blood T cell repertoires in COVID-19. Study-wide background: Italy, Spain and the United States were the sources of the convalescent and acute COVID-19 samples. In each case, the material was cDNA or gDNA derived from T cells, B-cell-depleted T cells, or PBMCs.

One Seattle source followed patients from active infection through their disease course. The CDR3 is 14 amino acids. Trimming at V came to 3 bases and at J to 3 bases, leaving 2 bases not matched to a gene. Germline CDR1 reads KGHSH; CDR2 reads LQKENI. The receptor was derived from a woman of 80 years or more with COVID-19, enrolled during active disease. Sequences were obtained from peripheral blood. The rearrangement links TRBV18 to TRBJ1-1, with 9 bases fitting TRBD1. CDR3 sequence: CASSPRTGDTEAFF. CDR3 coding DNA: TGTGCCAGCTCACCCAGGACAGGGGACACTGAAGCTTTCTTT.